The entry that follows covers one TCR beta chain sequence. Its specificity is unknown. There are 14 residues in the CDR3. After removal of 7 bases from V and 6 bases from J, the junction contained 10 bases not matched to a gene. The germline CDR1 and CDR2 sequences are MDHEN and SYDVKM. It was with a sample-barcoded 5' primer and a J-beta primer mix that a second PCR of roughly 7 to 12 cycles was run. MiXCR was run by TCRdb on the 5' RACE reads, yielding one entry per CDR3 protein. The sample yields about 2 million distinct CDR3 sequences, roughly 49% seen once. The entry originates in a study of blood T cells in healthy people across ages. Regarding the study as a whole: Long-lived donors had more naive CD4+ cells and higher diversity than aged donors.

This chain uses TRBV28 with TRBJ2-7; 9 bases line up with TRBD1. The clonotype comes from a woman aged 40 to 50 in good health. Sequencing input: blood. The CDR3: CASNHRDRASEQYF. CDR3 in DNA: TGTGCCAGCAATCACCGGGACAGGGCCTCCGAGCAGTACTTC.